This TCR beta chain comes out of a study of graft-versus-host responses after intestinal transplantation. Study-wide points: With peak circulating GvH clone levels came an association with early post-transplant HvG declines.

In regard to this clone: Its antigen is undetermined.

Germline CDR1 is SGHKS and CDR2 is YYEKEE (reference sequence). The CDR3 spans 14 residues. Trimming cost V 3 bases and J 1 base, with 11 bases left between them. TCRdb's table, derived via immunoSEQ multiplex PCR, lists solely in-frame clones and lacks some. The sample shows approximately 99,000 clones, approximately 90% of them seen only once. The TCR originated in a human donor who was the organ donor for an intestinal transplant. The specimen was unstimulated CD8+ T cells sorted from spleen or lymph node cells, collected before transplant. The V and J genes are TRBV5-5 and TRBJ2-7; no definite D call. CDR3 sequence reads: CASSYYSGSYEQYF. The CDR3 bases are TGTGCCAGCAGCTATTATTCAGGTTCCTACGAGCAGTACTTC.